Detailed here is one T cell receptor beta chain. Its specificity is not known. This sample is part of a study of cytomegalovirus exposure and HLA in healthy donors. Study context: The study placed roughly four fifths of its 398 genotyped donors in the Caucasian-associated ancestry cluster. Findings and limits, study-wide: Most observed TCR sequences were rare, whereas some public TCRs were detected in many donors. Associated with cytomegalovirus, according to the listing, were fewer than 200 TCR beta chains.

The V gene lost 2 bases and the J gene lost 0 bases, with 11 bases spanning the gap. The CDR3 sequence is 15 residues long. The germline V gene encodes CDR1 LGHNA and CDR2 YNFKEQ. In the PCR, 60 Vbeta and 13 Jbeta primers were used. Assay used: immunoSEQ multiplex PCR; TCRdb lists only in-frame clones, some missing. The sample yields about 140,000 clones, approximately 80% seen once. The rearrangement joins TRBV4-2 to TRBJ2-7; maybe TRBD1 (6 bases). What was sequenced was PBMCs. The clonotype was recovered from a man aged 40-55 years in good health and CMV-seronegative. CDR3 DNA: TGTGCCAGCAGCCAAACAGGGACCCTCTCCTACGAGCAGTACTTC. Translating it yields CASSQTGTLSYEQYF.